Listed here is a single T cell receptor beta chain. Its antigen is unknown. V was pared by 8 bases and J by 7 bases, with 12 bases between. Germline lookup yields CDR1 MNHGY and CDR2 SAAAGT. The CDR3 loop spans 11 amino acids. These data are taken from a study of regulatory and conventional T cells in RAG deficiency. Notes on the study in general: Treg unique TCR beta sequences were approximately 100-fold fewer in Omenn syndrome and CID/AS patients than controls. Omenn patients showed >85% Treg-Tconv overlap and shorter CDR3 lengths.

Data came from immunoSEQ multiplex PCR; TCRdb stores just in-frame clones and leaves some out. Of about 10,000 clones listed, more than 80% are singletons. Genomic DNA came from blood regulatory T cells gated CD4+ CD25-high CD127-low. The data were also submitted as part of a second study, on regulatory T cells. That work adds: Primers: 52 TRBV forward and 13 TRBJ reverse. Regulatory T cells showed the strongest V-J pair restriction and V/J gene skewing among patient repertoires.

Sequences were obtained from Tregs sorted from blood. The source of this sequence is a human donor in good health. This chain connects TRBV6-8 to TRBJ2-7; D uncertain. The CDR3 protein is CASGPPREQYF. In nucleotides, the CDR3 is TGTGCCAGCGGCCCCCCCCGAGAGCAGTACTTC.